These T cell receptor beta chains were read from a single sample in a study of CD8+ T cells in alopecia areata. Method: immunoSEQ multiplex PCR; TCRdb's copy keeps in-frame clones and lacks some. The sample carries 150,000 to 160,000 clones, about 50% recorded once. Material: CD8+ T cells sorted from blood, obtained at week 0. These receptors all stem from a human donor with alopecia areata. The CDR3 runs from the conserved cysteine through the conserved F or W. The D gene is left open where the match is weak. Size values are once, few and many counts, or a class for expanded clones, and some rows have none.

>TRBD2|once|TRBV9|TRBJ2-1
CASTHPGTTPNEQFF
TGTGCCAGCACCCACCCCGGGACTACACCCAATGAGCAGTTCTTC
>-|-|TRBV29-1|TRBJ1-2
CSVDSESDGYTF
TGCAGCGTTGACTCCGAGTCTGATGGCTACACCTTC
>-|few|TRBV29-1|TRBJ2-7
CSVGTYLSSYEQYF
TGCAGCGTCGGGACTTACCTGAGCTCCTACGAGCAGTACTTC
>-|-|TRBV6-6|TRBJ2-1
CASSYSRLYNEQFF
TGTGCCAGCAGTTACTCTCGGCTCTACAATGAGCAGTTCTTC
>TRBD1|-|TRBV4-3|TRBJ2-7
CASSQDRDRANEQYF
TGCGCCAGCAGCCAAGATAGAGACAGGGCGAACGAGCAGTACTTC
>-|-|TRBV11-2|TRBJ2-3
CASSGQFTDTQYF
TGTGCCAGCAGCGGACAGTTCACAGATACGCAGTATTTT
>TRBD1|-|TRBV29-1|TRBJ1-3
CSVDTRDRSSGNTIYF
TGCAGCGTTGATACCCGGGACAGGTCCTCTGGAAACACCATATATTTT
>-|few|TRBV5-1|TRBJ2-3
CASSLEDSSDTQYF
TGCGCCAGCAGCTTGGAAGACTCCTCAGATACGCAGTATTTT
>TRBD2|-|TRBV4-3|TRBJ2-7
CASSQDRTGGSYEQYF
TGCGCCAGCAGCCAAGATCGGACGGGGGGGTCCTACGAGCAGTACTTC
>-|-|TRBV6-5|TRBJ2-3
CASSYSGSGGTDTQYF
TGTGCCAGCAGTTACTCAGGGTCAGGAGGCACAGATACGCAGTATTTT
>TRBD1|few|TRBV4-1|TRBJ1-4
CASSPLGTGGPNEKLFF
TGCGCCAGCAGCCCGCTGGGGACAGGGGGCCCTAATGAAAAACTGTTTTTT
>-|-|TRBV29-1|TRBJ2-3
CSVGGGDTQYF
TGCAGCGTCGGAGGGGGGGATACGCAGTATTTT
>-|-|TRBV25-1|TRBJ2-1
CASSAGGIGNEQFF
TGTGCCAGCAGTGCTGGCGGGATCGGCAATGAGCAGTTCTTC
>-|-|TRBV29-1|TRBJ2-3
CSVEWTVSTDTQYF
TGCAGCGTTGAATGGACAGTTAGCACAGATACGCAGTATTTT
>-|-|TRBV15|TRBJ2-5
CATSLGIQETQYF
TGTGCCACCAGCTTGGGGATACAAGAGACCCAGTACTTC
>-|-|TRBV30|TRBJ2-2
CAGGPDTGELFF
TGTGCCGGGGGACCAGACACCGGGGAGCTGTTTTTT
>TRBD1|-|TRBV30|TRBJ2-7
CAWGTGTGAYEQYF
TGTGCCTGGGGAACCGGGACAGGGGCCTACGAGCAGTACTTC
>-|-|TRBV6-1|TRBJ1-2
CASSDPGYGYTF
TGTGCCAGCAGTGACCCCGGCTATGGCTACACCTTC
>TRBD2|-|TRBV5-1|TRBJ2-1
CASSPGLANEQFF
TGCGCCAGCAGCCCGGGACTAGCCAATGAGCAGTTCTTC
>TRBD1|-|TRBV6-5|TRBJ1-2
CARPPGTRGHYGYTF
TGTGCCAGACCTCCCGGGACAAGGGGGCACTATGGCTACACCTTC
>TRBD1|-|TRBV27|TRBJ2-6
CASSSTGGASGANVLTF
TGTGCCAGCAGTTCTACAGGGGGCGCATCTGGGGCCAACGTCCTGACTTTC
>-|once|TRBV6-1|TRBJ1-1
CASSAFTEAFF
TGTGCCAGCAGTGCTTTCACTGAAGCTTTCTTT
>-|-|TRBV7-2|TRBJ2-1
CASSLESSEQFF
TGTGCCAGCAGCTTAGAATCCAGTGAGCAGTTCTTC
>-|-|TRBV4-1|TRBJ2-1
CASSLVSGDFSNEQFF
TGCGCCAGCAGCCTCGTATCAGGGGATTTTAGCAATGAGCAGTTCTTC
>-|many|TRBV7-3|TRBJ2-1
CASSLGVNSYNEQFF
TGTGCCAGCAGCTTAGGGGTGAACTCCTACAATGAGCAGTTCTTC
>TRBD1|-|TRBV30|TRBJ1-2
CAWSRQGGNYGYTF
TGTGCCTGGAGTCGACAGGGGGGTAACTATGGCTACACCTTC
>-|-|TRBV29-1|TRBJ2-7
CSVTLLRGYEQYF
TGCAGCGTTACGCTACTTAGGGGGTACGAGCAGTACTTC
>-|-|TRBV30|TRBJ1-1
CAWRTGVAEAFF
TGTGCCTGGAGAACCGGCGTAGCTGAAGCTTTCTTT
>-|few|TRBV7-9|TRBJ2-7
CASSLEAGISYEQYF
TGTGCCAGCAGCCTCGAGGCAGGGATATCCTACGAGCAGTACTTC
>TRBD1|-|TRBV29-1|TRBJ2-3
CSAEGQGFPDTQYF
TGCAGCGCCGAGGGACAGGGCTTCCCAGATACGCAGTATTTT
>-|-|TRBV7-9|TRBJ1-1
CASSPGENTEAFF
TGTGCCAGCAGCCCAGGGGAGAACACTGAAGCTTTCTTT
>TRBD1|-|TRBV5-6|TRBJ2-2
CASSFPGQGIVGELFF
TGTGCCAGCAGTTTTCCGGGACAGGGGATCGTCGGGGAGCTGTTTTTT
>TRBD1|few|TRBV6-5|TRBJ1-2
CASSYSDRDYGYTF
TGTGCCAGCAGTTACTCGGACAGGGACTATGGCTACACCTTC
>-|-|TRBV6-5|TRBJ1-2
CASSYREGVYGYTF
TGTGCCAGCAGTTACAGGGAGGGGGTCTATGGCTACACCTTC
>TRBD1|-|TRBV9|TRBJ2-1
CASSVAGQDNEQFF
TGTGCCAGCAGCGTAGCGGGACAGGACAATGAGCAGTTCTTC
>-|-|TRBV13|TRBJ1-1
CASSYPTDPNTEAFF
TGTGCCAGCAGTTACCCGACAGACCCGAACACTGAAGCTTTCTTT
>-|-|TRBV9|TRBJ2-1
CASSVVPSDEQFF
TGTGCCAGCAGCGTAGTACCCAGCGACGAGCAGTTCTTC
>-|few|TRBV7-6|TRBJ2-5
CASSLVPRDQETQYF
TGTGCCAGCAGCTTAGTGCCGAGGGACCAAGAGACCCAGTACTTC
>TRBD1|-|TRBV2|TRBJ2-7
CASSRTGLREQYF
TGTGCCAGCAGTCGGACAGGGCTGCGAGAGCAGTACTTC
>-|few|TRBV9|TRBJ1-3
CASSGSSGNTIYF
TGTGCCAGCAGCGGAAGCTCTGGAAACACCATATATTTT
>-|-|TRBV5-6|TRBJ1-1
CASSFGTPNTEAFF
TGTGCCAGCAGCTTCGGCACACCGAACACTGAAGCTTTCTTT
>-|-|TRBV27|TRBJ2-2
CASSLGTVTGELFF
TGTGCCAGCAGTTTGGGGACGGTCACCGGGGAGCTGTTTTTT
>TRBD1|few|TRBV6-5|TRBJ2-1
CASSSPGQGLPEQFF
TGTGCCAGCAGTTCCCCGGGACAGGGTCTGCCTGAGCAGTTCTTC
>-|-|TRBV5-6|TRBJ2-3
CASSLEREEDTQYF
TGTGCCAGCAGCTTGGAGAGGGAGGAAGATACGCAGTATTTT
>TRBD1|-|TRBV25-1|TRBJ1-2
CASGQGMDGYTF
TGTGCCAGCGGACAGGGGATGGATGGCTACACCTTC
>-|few|TRBV5-6|TRBJ2-7
CASSFSTSYEQYF
TGTGCCAGCAGCTTTTCGACTAGCTACGAGCAGTACTTC
>TRBD1|few|TRBV30|TRBJ1-5
CAWKQGNSNQPQHF
TGTGCCTGGAAACAGGGGAATAGCAATCAGCCCCAGCATTTT
>-|few|TRBV29-1|TRBJ1-2
CSVEGGEESSYGYTF
TGCAGCGTTGAAGGGGGAGAAGAATCAAGCTATGGCTACACCTTC
>-|few|TRBV11-3|TRBJ2-1
CASRSETNEQFF
TGTGCCAGCAGATCGGAAACCAATGAGCAGTTCTTC
>-|-|TRBV5-1|TRBJ2-5
CASSLRTPQETQYF
TGCGCCAGCAGCTTGCGGACACCCCAAGAGACCCAGTACTTC
>-|-|TRBV11-2|TRBJ2-2
CASSPPIAGELFF
TGTGCCAGCAGCCCCCCGATCGCCGGGGAGCTGTTTTTT
>-|once|TRBV29-1|TRBJ2-7
CSVGGQQSYEQYF
TGCAGCGTTGGAGGACAGCAATCCTACGAGCAGTACTTC
>-|-|TRBV6-6|TRBJ2-3
CASSYYGGGEEDTQYF
TGTGCCAGCAGTTACTATGGAGGGGGCGAGGAAGATACGCAGTATTTT
>-|-|TRBV5-6|TRBJ2-1
CASSLARLGTEYNEQFF
TGTGCCAGCAGCTTGGCCAGACTCGGGACGGAGTACAATGAGCAGTTCTTC
>TRBD1|few|TRBV29-1|TRBJ1-1
CSVRQGANTEAFF
TGCAGCGTACGACAGGGGGCGAACACTGAAGCTTTCTTT
>-|-|TRBV19|TRBJ2-7
CASQDSDLYEQYF
TGTGCCAGTCAGGACAGCGACCTCTACGAGCAGTACTTC
>TRBD1|-|TRBV7-2|TRBJ1-2
CASSHGQGGYGYTF
TGTGCCAGCAGCCATGGACAGGGTGGCTATGGCTACACCTTC
>TRBD1|-|TRBV18|TRBJ1-1
CASSPTTGGTEAFF
TGTGCCAGCTCACCCACGACAGGGGGGACTGAAGCTTTCTTT
>-|-|TRBV5-1|TRBJ1-5
CASSLGTGNQPQHF
TGCGCCAGCAGCTTGGGGACAGGCAATCAGCCCCAGCATTTT
>-|-|TRBV4-3|TRBJ2-7
CASSQDRTVEQYF
TGCGCCAGCAGCCAAGATAGAACTGTCGAGCAGTACTTC